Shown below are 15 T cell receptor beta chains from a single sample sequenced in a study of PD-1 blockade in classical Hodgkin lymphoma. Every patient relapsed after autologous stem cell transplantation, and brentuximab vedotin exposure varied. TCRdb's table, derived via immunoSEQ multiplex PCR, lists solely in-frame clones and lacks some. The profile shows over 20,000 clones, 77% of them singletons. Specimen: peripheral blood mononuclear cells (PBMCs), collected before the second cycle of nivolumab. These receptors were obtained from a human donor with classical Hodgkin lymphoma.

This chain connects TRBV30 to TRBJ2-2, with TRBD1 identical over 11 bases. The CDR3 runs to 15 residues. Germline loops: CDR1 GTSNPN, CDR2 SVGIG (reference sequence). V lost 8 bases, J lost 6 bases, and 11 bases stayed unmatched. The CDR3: CAGMPGTGGSGELFF. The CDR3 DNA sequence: TGTGCCGGAATGCCCGGGACAGGGGGTTCCGGGGAGCTGTTTTTT.

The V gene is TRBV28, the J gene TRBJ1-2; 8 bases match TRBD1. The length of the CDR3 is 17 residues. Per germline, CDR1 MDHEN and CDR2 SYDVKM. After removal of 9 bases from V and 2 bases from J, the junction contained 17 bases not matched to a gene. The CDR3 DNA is TGTGCCAGTATGACCGAAGGACAGGGTTCCGTAAACTATGGCTACACCTTC. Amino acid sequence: CASMTEGQGSVNYGYTF.

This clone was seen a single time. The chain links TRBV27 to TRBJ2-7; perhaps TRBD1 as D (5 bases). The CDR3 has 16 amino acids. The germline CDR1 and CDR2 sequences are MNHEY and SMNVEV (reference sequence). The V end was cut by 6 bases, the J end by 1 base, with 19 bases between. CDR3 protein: CASSFWGKSSSYEQYF. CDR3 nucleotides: TGTGCCAGCAGCTTTTGGGGCAAAAGTAGTTCCTACGAGCAGTACTTC.

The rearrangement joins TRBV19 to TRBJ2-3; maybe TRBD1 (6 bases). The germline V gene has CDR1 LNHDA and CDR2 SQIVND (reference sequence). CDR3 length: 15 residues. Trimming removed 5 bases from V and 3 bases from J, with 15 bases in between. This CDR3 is CASSPLTGSTDTQYF. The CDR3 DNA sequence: TGTGCCAGTAGTCCTTTGACAGGTTCGACAGATACGCAGTATTTT.

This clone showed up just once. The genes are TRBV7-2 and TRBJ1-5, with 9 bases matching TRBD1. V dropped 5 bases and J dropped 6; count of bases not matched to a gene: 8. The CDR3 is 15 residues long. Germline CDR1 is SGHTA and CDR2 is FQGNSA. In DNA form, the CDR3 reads TGTGCCAGCAGCCGAGCCGGGACAGGGTCTCAGCCCCAGCATTTT. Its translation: CASSRAGTGSQPQHF.

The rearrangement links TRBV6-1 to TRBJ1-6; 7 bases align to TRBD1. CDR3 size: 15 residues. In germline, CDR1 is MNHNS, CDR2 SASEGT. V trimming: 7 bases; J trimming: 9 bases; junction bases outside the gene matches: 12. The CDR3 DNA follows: TGTGCCAGCACGAGGAAAACAGGGGTTGGTTCACCCCTCCACTTT. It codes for CASTRKTGVGSPLHF.

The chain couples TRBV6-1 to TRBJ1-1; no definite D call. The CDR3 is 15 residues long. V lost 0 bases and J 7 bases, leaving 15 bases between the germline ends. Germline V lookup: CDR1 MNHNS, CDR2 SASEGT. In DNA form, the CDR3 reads TGTGCCAGCAGTGAAGCGGTTCTCTCGATCGTTGAAGCTTTCTTT. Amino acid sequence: CASSEAVLSIVEAFF.

In DNA form, the CDR3 reads TGTGCCAGCAGTGTGAGGGGCTACACCATATATTTT. Protein product: CASSVRGYTIYF. V gene TRBV6-1 combines with J gene TRBJ1-3; possibly TRBD1 for D (5 bases). The CDR3 spans 12 residues. The V gene lost 4 bases and the J gene lost 8 bases, with 9 bases spanning the gap. CDR1 is MNHNS, CDR2 SASEGT, per germline.

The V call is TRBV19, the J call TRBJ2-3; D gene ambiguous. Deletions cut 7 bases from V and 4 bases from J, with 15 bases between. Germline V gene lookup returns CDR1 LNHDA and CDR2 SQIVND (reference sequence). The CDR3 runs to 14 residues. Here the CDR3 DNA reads TGTGCCAGTAATTTTGCCGTCAGGTCAGATACGCAGTATTTT. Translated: CASNFAVRSDTQYF.

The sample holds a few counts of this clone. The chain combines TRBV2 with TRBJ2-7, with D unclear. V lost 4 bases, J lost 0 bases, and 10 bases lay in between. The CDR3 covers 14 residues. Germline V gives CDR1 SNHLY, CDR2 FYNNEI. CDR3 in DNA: TGTGCCAGCAGTGTGGGATCCCACTCCTACGAGCAGTACTTC. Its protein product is CASSVGSHSYEQYF.

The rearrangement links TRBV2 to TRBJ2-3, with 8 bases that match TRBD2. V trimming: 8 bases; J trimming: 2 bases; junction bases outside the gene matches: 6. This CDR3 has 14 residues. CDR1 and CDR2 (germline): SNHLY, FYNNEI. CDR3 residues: CASGLAENTDTQYF. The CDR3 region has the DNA TGTGCCAGCGGACTAGCAGAGAACACAGATACGCAGTATTTT. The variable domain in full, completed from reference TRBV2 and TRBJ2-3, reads EPEVTQTPSHQVTQMGQEVILRCVPISNHLYFYWYRQILGQKVEFLVSFYNNEISEKSEIFDDQFSVERPDGSNFTLKIRSTKLEDSAMYFCASGLAENTDTQYFGPGTRLTVL.

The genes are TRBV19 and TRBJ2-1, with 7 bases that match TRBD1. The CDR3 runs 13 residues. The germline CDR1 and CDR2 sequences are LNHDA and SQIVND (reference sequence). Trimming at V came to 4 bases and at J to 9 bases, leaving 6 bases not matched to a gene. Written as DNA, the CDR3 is TGTGCCAGTAGTACACAGGGGTTCCTTGAGCAGTTCTTC. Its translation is CASSTQGFLEQFF.

In DNA form, the CDR3 reads TGCGCCAGCGGTAATTCGGGACTAGCGGGAGTTAATGAGCAGTTCTTC. Residues: CASGNSGLAGVNEQFF. The V gene is TRBV10-1, the J gene TRBJ2-1, with 14 bases that match TRBD2. Trimming took 8 bases from V and 7 from J; bases not matched to a gene: 10. The CDR3 totals 16 residues. Germline CDR1 is WNHNN and CDR2 is SYGVQD (reference sequence).

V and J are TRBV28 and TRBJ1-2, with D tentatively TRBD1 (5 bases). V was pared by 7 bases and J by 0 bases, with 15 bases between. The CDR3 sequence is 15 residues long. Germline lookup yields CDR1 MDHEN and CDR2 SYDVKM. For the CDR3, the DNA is TGTGCCAGCACCGCCGGGGGAAAAGCTAACTATGGCTACACCTTC. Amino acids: CASTAGGKANYGYTF.

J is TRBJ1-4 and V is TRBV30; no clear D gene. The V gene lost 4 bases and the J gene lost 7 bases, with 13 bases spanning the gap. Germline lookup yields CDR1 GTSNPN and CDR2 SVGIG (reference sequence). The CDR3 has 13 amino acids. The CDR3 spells CAWTSDSGEKLFF. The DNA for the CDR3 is TGTGCCTGGACCTCCGACTCCGGTGAAAAACTGTTTTTT. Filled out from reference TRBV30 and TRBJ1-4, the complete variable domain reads SQTIHQWPATLVQPVGSPLSLECTVEGTSNPNLYWYRQAAGRGLQLLFYSVGIGQISSEVPQNLSASRPQDRQFILSSKKLLLSDSGFYLCAWTSDSGEKLFFGSGTQLSVL.